A selection of T cell receptor beta chains follows, all from one sample in a study of T cell responses to AZD1222 COVID-19 vaccine. Method: immunoSEQ multiplex PCR; TCRdb's copy keeps in-frame clones and lacks some. The sample lists 100,000 to 120,000 clones; roughly 89% were seen once. The input for sequencing was peripheral blood, taken 28 days after the second AZD1222 dose. The receptors derive from an adult who received the AZD1222 COVID-19 vaccine. Each CDR3 is given with its conserved first and last residue. Fields, in order: J gene, V gene, CDR3 length, CDR3 protein.

j_gene: TRBJ2-1
v_gene: TRBV28
len: 14
CDR3aa: CASSFGNNYNEQFF

j_gene: TRBJ1-4
v_gene: TRBV5-6
len: 14
CDR3aa: CASSLIATNEKLFF

j_gene: TRBJ1-2
v_gene: TRBV21-1
len: 13
CDR3aa: CASRQGVPYGYTF

j_gene: TRBJ1-2
v_gene: TRBV28
len: 14
CDR3aa: CASSPRGFFYGYTF

j_gene: TRBJ2-2
v_gene: TRBV5-4
len: 17
CDR3aa: CASSLFTGGVNTGELFF

j_gene: TRBJ2-3
v_gene: TRBV10-3
len: 15
CDR3aa: CAISATGGSPDTQYF

j_gene: TRBJ1-2
v_gene: TRBV12-5
len: 17
CDR3aa: CASGLPNDSGGTYGYTF

j_gene: TRBJ2-3
v_gene: TRBV10-3
len: 15
CDR3aa: CAISDKAGSTDTQYF

j_gene: TRBJ2-2
v_gene: TRBV15
len: 15
CDR3aa: CATSRILGGTGELFF

j_gene: TRBJ1-1
v_gene: TRBV19
len: 13
CDR3aa: CASSPQANTEAFF

j_gene: TRBJ1-1
v_gene: TRBV29-1
len: 12
CDR3aa: CSVSQGDTEAFF

j_gene: TRBJ2-2
v_gene: TRBV7-2
len: 15
CDR3aa: CASSPEGSSTGELFF

j_gene: TRBJ2-2
v_gene: TRBV11-3
len: 14
CDR3aa: CASSPHSGTGELFF

j_gene: TRBJ1-2
v_gene: TRBV28
len: 15
CDR3aa: CASIKRHRVVGGYTF

j_gene: TRBJ1-1
v_gene: TRBV11-2
len: 15
CDR3aa: CASSLRLGDDTEAFF

j_gene: TRBJ2-4
v_gene: TRBV6-5
len: 14
CDR3aa: CASSQEWAKNIQYF

j_gene: TRBJ2-1
v_gene: TRBV2
len: 15
CDR3aa: CASTSDGGSYNEQFF